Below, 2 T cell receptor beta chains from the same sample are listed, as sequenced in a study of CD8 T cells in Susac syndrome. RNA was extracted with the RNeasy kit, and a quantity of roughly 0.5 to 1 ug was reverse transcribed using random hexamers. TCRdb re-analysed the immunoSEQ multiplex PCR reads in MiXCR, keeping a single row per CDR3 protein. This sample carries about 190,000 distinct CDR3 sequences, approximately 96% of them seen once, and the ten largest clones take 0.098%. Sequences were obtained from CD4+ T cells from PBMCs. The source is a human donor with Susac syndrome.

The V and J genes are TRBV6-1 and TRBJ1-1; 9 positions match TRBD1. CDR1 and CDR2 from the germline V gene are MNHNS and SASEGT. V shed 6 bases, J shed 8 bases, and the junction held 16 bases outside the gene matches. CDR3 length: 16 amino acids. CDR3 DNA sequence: TGTGCCAGCAGCGGAGGACAGGGGTGGTTATCTGGGGAAGCTTTCTTT. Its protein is CASSGGQGWLSGEAFF.

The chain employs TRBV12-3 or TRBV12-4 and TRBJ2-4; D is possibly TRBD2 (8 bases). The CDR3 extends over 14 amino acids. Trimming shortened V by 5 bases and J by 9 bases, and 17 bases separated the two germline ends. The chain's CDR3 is CASSEGLGGVIQYF. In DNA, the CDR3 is TGTGCCAGCAGTGAGGGACTAGGGGGCGTCATTCAGTACTTC.